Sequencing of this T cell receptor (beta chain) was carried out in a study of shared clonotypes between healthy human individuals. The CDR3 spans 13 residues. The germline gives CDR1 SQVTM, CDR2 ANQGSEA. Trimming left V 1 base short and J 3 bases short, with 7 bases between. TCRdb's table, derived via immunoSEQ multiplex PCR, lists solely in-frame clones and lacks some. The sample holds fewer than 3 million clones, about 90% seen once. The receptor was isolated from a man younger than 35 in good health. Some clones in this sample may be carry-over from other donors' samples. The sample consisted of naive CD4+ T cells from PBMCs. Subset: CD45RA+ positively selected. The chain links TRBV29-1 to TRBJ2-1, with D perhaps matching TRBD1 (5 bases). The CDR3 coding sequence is TGCAGCGTTGAAGGACAGATCTACAATGAGCAGTTCTTC. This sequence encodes CSVEGQIYNEQFF.